The clone carrying this TCR beta chain turned up a few times. Its antigen is not known. This CDR3 is also generated by other DNA sequences in the sample. The PCR employed 60 Vbeta primers together with 13 Jbeta primers. The table came from immunoSEQ multiplex PCR; TCRdb's copy has only in-frame clones and leaves some out. The table has approximately 170,000 clones, approximately 84% seen once; the top ten hold 7%. Despite likely unrecorded immune exposures, the donors were nominally healthy at the time of sampling. V dropped 4 bases and J dropped 1; count of bases not matched to a gene: 2. The CDR3 runs 14 residues. Germline-derived CDR1 and CDR2 are SGHRS and YFSETQ. The data are from a study of cytomegalovirus exposure and HLA in healthy donors. Study results and limitations: A later analysis linked some 17,000 TCR beta sequences to HLA alleles at 0.05 false discovery rate. When analyzed later, a missense DCLRE1C variant was found to be linked to TCR beta V- and J-gene trimming.

Material for sequencing was PBMCs. The chain uses TRBV5-1 and TRBJ1-1, with TRBD1 identical over 9 bases. This TCR derives from a middle-aged woman in good health and CMV-seropositive. CDR3 bases: TGCGCCAGCAGCCCGGACAGGGGGAACACTGAAGCTTTCTTT. Translation: CASSPDRGNTEAFF.